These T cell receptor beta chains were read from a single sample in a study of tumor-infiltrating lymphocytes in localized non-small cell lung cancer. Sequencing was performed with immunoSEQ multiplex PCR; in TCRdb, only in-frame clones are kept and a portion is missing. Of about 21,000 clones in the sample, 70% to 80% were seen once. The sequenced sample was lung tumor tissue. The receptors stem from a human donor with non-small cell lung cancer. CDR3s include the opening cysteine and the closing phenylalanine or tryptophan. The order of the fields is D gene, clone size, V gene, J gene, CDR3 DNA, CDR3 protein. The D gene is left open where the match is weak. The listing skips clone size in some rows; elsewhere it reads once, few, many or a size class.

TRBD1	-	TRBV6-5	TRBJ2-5	TGTGCCAGCAGTCCGGGACAGGGGAGGGAGACCCAGTACTTC	CASSPGQGRETQYF
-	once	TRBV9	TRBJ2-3	TGTGCCAGCAGCCCCCGGGTGGGAGGGGGGAGCACAGATACGCAGTATTTT	CASSPRVGGGSTDTQYF
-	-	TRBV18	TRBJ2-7	TGTGCCAGCTCACCCGCGACAGGACCATACGAGCAGTACTTC	CASSPATGPYEQYF
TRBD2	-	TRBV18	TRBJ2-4	TGTGCCAGCTCACCACTTCTAAGTATGCTAGCGGGGATTAAAAACATTCAGTACTTC	CASSPLLSMLAGIKNIQYF
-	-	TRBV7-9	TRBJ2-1	TGTGCCAGCAGCTTGCGGGTCCCACCCTACAATGAGCAGTTCTTC	CASSLRVPPYNEQFF
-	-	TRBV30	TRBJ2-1	TGTGCCTGGAGTGATCGAAGGGAGCAGTTCTTC	CAWSDRREQFF
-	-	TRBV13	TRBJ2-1	TGTGCCAGCAGCTTTGGGACCGCTAGCTCCTACAATGAGCAGTTCTTC	CASSFGTASSYNEQFF
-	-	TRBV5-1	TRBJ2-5	TGCGCCAGCAGCTTGGCCGGGGGACACGCGACCCAGTACTTC	CASSLAGGHATQYF
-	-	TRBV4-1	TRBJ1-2	TGCGCCAGCAGCCAGGCGGGGACTTTAAACTATGGCTACACCTTC	CASSQAGTLNYGYTF
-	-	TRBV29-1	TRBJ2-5	TGCAGCGTTGCCGGAGGGGTTCGGCAAGAGACCCAGTACTTC	CSVAGGVRQETQYF
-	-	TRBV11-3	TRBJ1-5	TGTGCCAGCAGCCCCCAAATTGGACACAATCAGCCCCAGCATTTT	CASSPQIGHNQPQHF
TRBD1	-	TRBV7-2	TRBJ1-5	TGTGCCAGCAGCTTGCAGGGGGCGGGTCAGCCCCAGCATTTT	CASSLQGAGQPQHF
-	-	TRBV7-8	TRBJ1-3	TGTGCCAGCAGCCACCCAGCTGGAAACACCATATATTTT	CASSHPAGNTIYF
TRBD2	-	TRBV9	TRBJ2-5	TGTGCCAGCAGCGTAGTGACTAGCGGAAAAGAGACCCAGTACTTC	CASSVVTSGKETQYF
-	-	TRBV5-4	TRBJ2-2	TGTGCCAGCAGCTTAGGTTTGACCGGGGAGCTGTTTTTT	CASSLGLTGELFF
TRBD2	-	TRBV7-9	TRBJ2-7	TGTGCCAGCAGTCCTCGAGTAGCGGGAGGGATTTACGAGCAGTACTTC	CASSPRVAGGIYEQYF
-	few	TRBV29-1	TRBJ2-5	TGCAGCGTTGCTCCCGGGCTAGAGACCCAGTACTTC	CSVAPGLETQYF
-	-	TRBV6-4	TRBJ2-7	TGTGCCAGCAGTGACGAGCAGGGTACCTACGAGCAGTACTTC	CASSDEQGTYEQYF
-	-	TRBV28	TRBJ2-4	TGTGCCAGCAGTCCCTTCGTAGGTGGCAAAAACATTCAGTACTTC	CASSPFVGGKNIQYF
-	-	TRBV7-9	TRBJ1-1	TGTGCCAGCACCACCGCGGGAGGGGGCACTGAAGCTTTCTTT	CASTTAGGGTEAFF
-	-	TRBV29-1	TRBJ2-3	TGCAGCGTTGGAGGGGCTACGCAGTATTTT	CSVGGATQYF
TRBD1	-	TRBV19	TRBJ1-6	TGTGCCATCGGGACAGGGGGTTCACCCCTCCACTTT	CAIGTGGSPLHF
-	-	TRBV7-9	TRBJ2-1	TGTGCCAGCAGCCCACGGGGACACACCCAGGACTACAATGAGCAGTTCTTC	CASSPRGHTQDYNEQFF
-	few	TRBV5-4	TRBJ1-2	TGTGCCAGCAGCTCCGCCCTCGGAGCTAACTATGGCTACACCTTC	CASSSALGANYGYTF
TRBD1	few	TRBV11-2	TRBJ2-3	TGTGCCAGCAGCTTAGATAGGCAGGGGGTCACAGATACGCAGTATTTT	CASSLDRQGVTDTQYF
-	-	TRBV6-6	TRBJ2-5	TGTGCCAGCAGTTACGGAGGGGGGGAGACCCAGTACTTC	CASSYGGGETQYF
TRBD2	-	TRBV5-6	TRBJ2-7	TGTGCCAGCAGCCCTAGGTCGCGCGGGAGAACCGAGCAGTACTTC	CASSPRSRGRTEQYF
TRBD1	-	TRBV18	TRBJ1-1	TGTGCCAGCTCAAATAGACAGGGGTCGAACACTGAAGCTTTCTTT	CASSNRQGSNTEAFF
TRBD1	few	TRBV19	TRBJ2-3	TGTGCCAGTAGTACTAAGACAGGGGCGCCTGATACGCAGTATTTT	CASSTKTGAPDTQYF
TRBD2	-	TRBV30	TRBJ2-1	TGTGCCTGGAGTCCAGCGGGAGTAAACAATGAGCAGTTCTTC	CAWSPAGVNNEQFF
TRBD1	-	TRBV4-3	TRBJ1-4	TGCGCCAGCAGCCGAGATACAGGGGCAACTAATGAAAAACTGTTTTTT	CASSRDTGATNEKLFF
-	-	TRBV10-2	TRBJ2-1	TGCGCCAGCCATCCTAGCGCGTACAATGAGCAGTTCTTC	CASHPSAYNEQFF
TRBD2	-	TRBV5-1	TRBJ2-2	TGCGCCAGCAGCCCTAGCTCTAGCGGGAGTACCGGGGAGCTGTTTTTT	CASSPSSSGSTGELFF
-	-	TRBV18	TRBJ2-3	TGTGCCAGCTCACTCCGGGACGTAGAGGATACGCAGTATTTT	CASSLRDVEDTQYF
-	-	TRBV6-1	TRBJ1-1	TGTGCCAGCAGTGAAGCGTCGACACGCTTAAGGTTGTTCTTT	CASSEASTRLRLFF
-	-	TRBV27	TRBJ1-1	TGTGCCAGCAGTCCAAGGACAAGGAGCACTGAAGCTTTCTTT	CASSPRTRSTEAFF
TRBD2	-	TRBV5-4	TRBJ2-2	TGTGCCAGCAGCCTAGCGGGTGTGGGCACCGGGGAGCTGTTTTTT	CASSLAGVGTGELFF
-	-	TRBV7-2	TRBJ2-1	TGTGCCAGCAGCTTAGCGGGAGTGGTTGAGCAGTTCTTC	CASSLAGVVEQFF
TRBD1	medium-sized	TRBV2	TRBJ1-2	TGTGCCAGCAGTGAAACAGGGGGCGGGTATGGCTACACCTTC	CASSETGGGYGYTF
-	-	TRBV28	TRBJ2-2	TGTGCCAGCACACCGGGGGCAAGCACCGGGGAGCTGTTTTTT	CASTPGASTGELFF
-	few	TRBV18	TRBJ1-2	TGTGCCAGCTCACCGGCTCACAGTTCCGATTATGGCTACACCTTC	CASSPAHSSDYGYTF
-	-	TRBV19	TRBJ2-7	TGTGCCAGTAGTATAGTTCCAGGGCACGAGCAGTACTTC	CASSIVPGHEQYF
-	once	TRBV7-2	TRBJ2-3	TGTGCCAGCAGCTTAGGGAACTCCGGGAGTGGGTCCACAGATACGCAGTATTTT	CASSLGNSGSGSTDTQYF
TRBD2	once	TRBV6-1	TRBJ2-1	TGTGCCAGCAGGGAAGGTCAGAGCGGGAGGCATTACAATGAGCAGTTCTTC	CASREGQSGRHYNEQFF
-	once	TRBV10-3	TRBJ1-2	TGTGCCATCAGTGAGGAACTTAGGGGGGACTATGGCTACACCTTC	CAISEELRGDYGYTF
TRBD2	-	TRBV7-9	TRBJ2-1	TGTGCCAGCAGCGCCATGAGCGGGAGGGCCGCCAATGAGCAGTTCTTC	CASSAMSGRAANEQFF
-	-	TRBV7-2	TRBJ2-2	TGTGCCAGCAGCATACAGGCGACTGACACCGGGGAGCTGTTTTTT	CASSIQATDTGELFF
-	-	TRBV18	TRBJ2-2	TGTGCCAGCTCACCGCGGGAACCCACCGGGGAGCTGTTTTTT	CASSPREPTGELFF
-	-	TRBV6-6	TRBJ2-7	TGTGCCAGCAGTTACTCCGCCAGGGGGGGAGACTACGAGCAGTACTTC	CASSYSARGGDYEQYF
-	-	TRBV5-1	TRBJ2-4	TGCGCCAGCAGCCCGAGGGGCGAGGGAAACATTCAGTACTTC	CASSPRGEGNIQYF
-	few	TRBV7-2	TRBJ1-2	TGTGCCAGCAGCTTAGTCTCGGCAGGGGAATTTGGCTACACCTTC	CASSLVSAGEFGYTF
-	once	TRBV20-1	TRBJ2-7	TGCAGTGCCATGGGGGCCCACGAGCAGTACTTC	CSAMGAHEQYF